This T cell receptor beta chain was recorded in a study of T cell repertoires in cytomegalovirus infection. Study results and caveats: Clonotypes of TCR beta that were HLA-C-restricted and CMV-specific dominated the ex vivo response. Cumulative public TCR beta family frequency identified carriers of CMV plus the relevant HLA.

TCRdb processed the reads anew with MiXCR; each CDR3 protein has one entry. The sample has about 440,000 distinct CDR3 sequences, 25% to 40% seen once. Germline V CDR1 and CDR2: MDHEN, SYDVKM. With V trimmed by 6 bases and J by 4 bases, 8 bases remained unmatched. The CDR3 extends over 15 amino acids. This clonotype was seen a handful of times. Its antigen remains unidentified. This receptor was taken from a human donor in good health (CMV status not recorded). Some clones in this sample may be carry-over from other donors' samples. The genes are TRBV28 and TRBJ1-5, with 8 nucleotides matching TRBD1. The specimen was PBMCs. CDR3 loop: CASRTGGPLNQPQHF. CDR3 bases: TGTGCCAGCAGAACAGGGGGGCCTTTGAATCAGCCCCAGCATTTT.